Listed below are T cell receptor beta chains from one sample, sequenced in a study of blood T cells in healthy people across ages. TCRdb re-called the 5' RACE reads through MiXCR, storing one row per CDR3 protein. The profile shows 1.2 million to 1.5 million distinct CDR3 sequences, around 59% of them singletons. The sample comprised blood. These receptors were collected from a man aged 18 to 29 in good health. Each CDR3 is given with its conserved first and last residue. D genes are given only for firm matches. Rows may omit the clone size; those that give it use once, few, many or a size class.

j_call clone_size d_call v_call cdr3_aa cdr3_nt
TRBJ1-1 - - TRBV29-1 CSVTRASNTEAFF TGCAGCGTCACCCGGGCTTCGAACACTGAAGCTTTCTTT
TRBJ1-3 - - TRBV7-9 CASTSPSGRSGNTIYF TGTGCCAGCACTTCTCCCTCGGGGAGGTCTGGAAACACCATATATTTT
TRBJ2-7 - - TRBV16 CASSQSGGTYTSYEQYF TGTGCCAGCAGCCAATCAGGTGGGACGTATACCTCCTACGAGCAGTACTTC
TRBJ2-7 few TRBD1 TRBV10-3 CAISQSGTEQYF TGTGCCATCAGTCAATCCGGGACAGAACAGTACTTC
TRBJ2-7 - TRBD2 TRBV7-2 CASSFPSGRVSSYNEQYF TGTGCCAGCAGCTTTCCTAGCGGGAGGGTAAGCTCCTACAATGAGCAGTACTTC
TRBJ1-1 few TRBD1 TRBV5-1 CASSLAPGQGWTEAFF TGCGCCAGCAGCTTGGCCCCCGGACAGGGGTGGACTGAAGCTTTCTTT
TRBJ2-1 - TRBD2 TRBV7-8 CASSPRLAGGPDNEQFF TGTGCCAGCAGCCCCCGACTAGCGGGAGGGCCGGACAATGAGCAGTTCTTC
TRBJ2-3 - TRBD2 TRBV6-1 CASSPRLAEVSTDTQYF TGTGCCAGCAGTCCACGACTAGCGGAAGTTAGCACAGATACGCAGTATTTT
TRBJ2-1 once TRBD2 TRBV2 CASSPSPLAVEQFF TGTGCCAGCAGCCCTAGCCCACTAGCGGTTGAGCAGTTCTTC
TRBJ2-3 - TRBD1 TRBV20-1 CSAEGTGTDTQYF TGCAGTGCTGAGGGGACAGGCACAGATACGCAGTATTTT
TRBJ2-3 few - TRBV15 CATSRDRDLTDTQYF TGTGCCACCAGCAGAGACCGGGACCTTACAGATACGCAGTATTTT
TRBJ1-4 - - TRBV6-1 CASSEYRTTNEKLFF TGTGCCAGCAGCGAATACAGAACAACTAATGAAAAACTGTTTTTT
TRBJ2-7 - - TRBV25-1 CASSEERYYEQYF TGTGCCAGCAGTGAAGAAAGGTATTACGAGCAGTACTTC
TRBJ1-4 - TRBD1 TRBV28 CASSSPTGGETNEKLFF TGTGCCAGCAGTTCCCCGACAGGGGGCGAAACTAATGAAAAACTGTTTTTT
TRBJ1-1 - - TRBV13 CASRGGGGHTEAFF TGTGCCAGCAGAGGCGGGGGGGGACACACTGAAGCTTTCTTT
TRBJ2-1 - - TRBV5-1 CASSLVRNSYNEQFF TGCGCCAGCAGCTTGGTCCGAAACTCCTACAATGAGCAGTTCTTC
TRBJ1-5 - - TRBV20-1 CSARRQDFYSNQPQHF TGCAGTGCTAGGAGGCAGGACTTTTATAGCAATCAGCCCCAGCATTTT
TRBJ2-5 - TRBD1 TRBV28 CASRIPGQGRETQYF TGTGCCAGCAGGATTCCGGGACAGGGTAGGGAGACCCAGTACTTC
TRBJ1-4 - TRBD1 TRBV6-6 CASIHGGQGNEKLFF TGTGCCAGCATCCACGGGGGACAGGGGAATGAAAAACTGTTTTTT
TRBJ2-3 - - TRBV12-3/TRBV12-4 CASSLGIDRDTQYF TGTGCCAGCAGTTTAGGGATAGACAGGGATACGCAGTATTTT
TRBJ2-7 - TRBD2 TRBV20-1 CSARDWSSGVSYEQYF TGCAGTGCTAGAGATTGGTCCAGCGGGGTATCCTACGAGCAGTACTTC
TRBJ2-7 - TRBD2 TRBV6-5 CASSYSLAGGPHNEQYF TGTGCCAGCAGTTATTCACTAGCGGGAGGGCCTCACAATGAGCAGTACTTC
TRBJ2-5 once - TRBV20-1 CSVNKQETQYF TGCAGTGTCAACAAACAGGAGACCCAGTACTTC
TRBJ2-1 - - TRBV5-4 CASSSPLKGSHSSYNEQFF TGTGCCAGCAGCTCGCCCCTCAAAGGGTCCCATAGCTCCTACAATGAGCAGTTCTTC
TRBJ2-5 - - TRBV5-1 CASSLELQQETQYF TGCGCCAGCAGCTTGGAGCTTCAGCAAGAGACCCAGTACTTC
TRBJ2-1 - - TRBV29-1 CSVNPGGGRPAEQFF TGCAGCGTAAACCCGGGGGGCGGGCGGCCTGCTGAGCAGTTCTTC
TRBJ1-4 few - TRBV29-1 CSVYWARDEKLFF TGCAGCGTTTATTGGGCGAGGGATGAAAAACTGTTTTTT
TRBJ2-4 few - TRBV4-2 CASSFHPGATDTDKNIQYF TGTGCCAGCAGCTTCCACCCGGGGGCGACAGACACTGACAAAAACATTCAGTACTTC
TRBJ2-3 - - TRBV20-1 CSARDLVPRTDTQYF TGCAGTGCTAGAGATCTCGTACCCCGCACAGATACGCAGTATTTT
TRBJ2-7 few - TRBV20-1 CSAREVWAGAASESYEQYF TGCAGTGCTAGAGAGGTATGGGCAGGGGCTGCTTCCGAATCCTACGAGCAGTACTTC
TRBJ2-7 few - TRBV6-6 CASSYYFRGNEQYF TGTGCCAGCAGTTACTACTTCAGGGGTAACGAGCAGTACTTC
TRBJ1-2 - TRBD1 TRBV15 CATEEGAGYGYTF TGTGCCACCGAGGAGGGGGCAGGCTATGGCTACACCTTC
TRBJ2-2 few - TRBV6-5 CASSLGRGAGGELFF TGTGCCAGCAGTTTAGGAAGGGGCGCAGGCGGGGAACTGTTTTTT
TRBJ1-2 - - TRBV28 CASSLNQIGYTF TGTGCCAGCAGTTTAAACCAGATTGGCTACACCTTC
TRBJ1-6 - TRBD1 TRBV11-2 CASSHGQARSPLHF TGTGCCAGCAGCCACGGACAGGCCCGATCACCCCTCCACTTT
TRBJ2-3 few TRBD2 TRBV20-1 CSARDSTSGSHTQYF TGCAGTGCTAGAGATTCGACTAGCGGGTCACATACGCAGTATTTT
TRBJ2-7 many TRBD1 TRBV5-1 CASSLGGQTYEQYF TGTGCCAGCAGCTTAGGGGGACAGACCTACGAGCAGTACTTC
TRBJ2-2 - TRBD2 TRBV3-1 CASSQVTSGANTGELFF TGTGCCAGCAGCCAAGTAACTAGCGGGGCGAACACCGGGGAGCTGTTTTTT
TRBJ2-5 - TRBD2 TRBV29-1 CSVVGIAGGSETQYF TGCAGCGTTGTTGGGATAGCGGGGGGCTCGGAGACCCAGTACTTC
TRBJ2-3 few TRBD2 TRBV20-1 CSARDRAGARDTQYF TGCAGTGCTAGAGATCGTGCGGGAGCCCGAGATACGCAGTATTTT
TRBJ1-2 - TRBD1 TRBV29-1 CSVAGTGGSYGYTF TGCAGCGTTGCCGGGACAGGAGGCAGCTATGGCTACACCTTC
TRBJ2-7 few TRBD1 TRBV15 CATSRGQGEVDEQYF TGTGCCACCAGCAGAGGACAGGGGGAAGTCGACGAGCAGTACTTC
TRBJ2-3 - - TRBV10-3 CAINPAITDTQYF TGTGCCATCAACCCGGCCATCACAGATACGCAGTATTTT
TRBJ2-7 - - TRBV7-9 CATKWAGTYEQYF TGTGCCACTAAATGGGCGGGGACCTACGAGCAGTACTTC
TRBJ1-2 few - TRBV29-1 CSAGGQIYGYTF TGCAGCGCCGGAGGACAGATATATGGCTACACCTTC
TRBJ2-1 - TRBD2 TRBV14 CASSQVLGGGAPNEQFF TGTGCCAGCAGCCAAGTCCTGGGCGGGGGGGCCCCAAATGAGCAGTTCTTC
TRBJ2-4 - - TRBV19 CASSIRREAKNIQYF TGTGCCAGTAGTATTCGTCGGGAAGCCAAAAACATTCAGTACTTC